This passage covers 8 T cell receptor beta chains from one sample sequenced in a study of lymphopenia after photon versus proton radiotherapy. Sequenced by immunoSEQ multiplex PCR; TCRdb stores in-frame clones only, minus some. Among about 30,000 clones listed, around 94% were seen once. Sequencing used peripheral blood, obtained from a patient treated with photon-based radiotherapy. These receptors originate from a woman aged 45-65 years with cholangiocarcinoma.

V is TRBV27 and J is TRBJ2-1; 7 nucleotides align to TRBD2. Germline CDR1 reads MNHEY; CDR2 reads SMNVEV (reference sequence). The V and J ends lost 6 bases and 2 bases, in that order; junction bases with no gene match: 10. The CDR3 has 16 residues. The CDR3 protein is CASSKWGTTAYNEQFF. The DNA of the CDR3 is TGTGCCAGCAGCAAGTGGGGGACTACTGCCTACAATGAGCAGTTCTTC.

This chain connects TRBV2 to TRBJ1-2; 10 nucleotides agree with TRBD1. V gave up 6 bases and J gave up 4 bases; unmatched junction bases: 8. This CDR3 contains 15 residues. Germline CDR1 and CDR2: SNHLY and FYNNEI. This CDR3 reads CASRPEGTGAYGYTF. CDR3 sequence (DNA): TGTGCCAGCAGGCCCGAGGGGACAGGGGCCTATGGCTACACCTTC.

V usage is TRBV18 and J usage is TRBJ2-7; perhaps TRBD2 as D (6 bases). This CDR3 contains 16 residues. The V and J ends lost 6 bases and 2 bases respectively, with 20 bases between them. Per germline, CDR1 KGHSH and CDR2 LQKENI. DNA of the CDR3: TGTGCCAGCTCGCCTCCGCGGGTCGGGGGACCCTACGAGCAGTACTTC. Its protein is CASSPPRVGGPYEQYF.

V gene TRBV9 combines with J gene TRBJ1-3; D gene ambiguous. The V gene lost 3 bases and the J gene lost 0 bases, with 4 bases spanning the gap. Germline V gene data show CDR1 as SGDLS and CDR2 as YYNGEE. This CDR3 spans 13 amino acids. The DNA of the CDR3 is TGTGCCAGCAGCGATCACTCTGGAAACACCATATATTTT. Protein: CASSDHSGNTIYF.

The chain couples TRBV6-5 to TRBJ2-5, with a tentative D call TRBD1 (6 bases). The CDR3 contains 14 residues. CDR1 and CDR2 from the germline V gene are MNHEY and SVGAGI. Trimming shortened V by 5 bases and J by 2 bases, and 12 bases separated the two germline ends. The CDR3 here is CASSSYGTQETQYF. In nucleotides, the CDR3 is TGTGCCAGCAGTAGTTACGGGACACAAGAGACCCAGTACTTC.

The chain recombines TRBV15 with TRBJ1-5; D gene ambiguous. CDR1 and CDR2 (germline): LNHNV, YYDKDF (reference sequence). Trimming shortened V by 0 bases and J by 4 bases, and 10 bases separated the two germline ends. This CDR3 is built from 15 residues. Here the CDR3 reads CATSREVRLNQPQHF. CDR3 nucleotides: TGTGCCACCAGCAGAGAGGTGCGGTTAAATCAGCCCCAGCATTTT.

This clone was seen a single time. The chain has TRBV7-9 and TRBJ2-7, with 9 bases aligning to TRBD1. CDR1 is SEHNR, CDR2 FQNEAQ, per germline (reference sequence). CDR3 size: 17 residues. Unmatched junction bases numbered 11, after V lost 4 bases and J lost 1 base. CDR3 bases: TGTGCCAGCAGCTCAGCGGGACAGGGCTTCGTTTCCTACGAGCAGTACTTC. Its translation is CASSSAGQGFVSYEQYF.

The chain employs TRBV7-9 and TRBJ1-2, with 9 bases matching TRBD1. V was clipped by 4 bases and J by 6 bases; unmatched bases: 3. Germline V gives CDR1 SEHNR, CDR2 FQNEAQ (reference sequence). This CDR3 contains 13 residues. The chain's CDR3 is CASSSGTGNGYTF. The CDR3, as DNA: TGTGCCAGCAGCTCAGGGACAGGGAATGGCTACACCTTC.